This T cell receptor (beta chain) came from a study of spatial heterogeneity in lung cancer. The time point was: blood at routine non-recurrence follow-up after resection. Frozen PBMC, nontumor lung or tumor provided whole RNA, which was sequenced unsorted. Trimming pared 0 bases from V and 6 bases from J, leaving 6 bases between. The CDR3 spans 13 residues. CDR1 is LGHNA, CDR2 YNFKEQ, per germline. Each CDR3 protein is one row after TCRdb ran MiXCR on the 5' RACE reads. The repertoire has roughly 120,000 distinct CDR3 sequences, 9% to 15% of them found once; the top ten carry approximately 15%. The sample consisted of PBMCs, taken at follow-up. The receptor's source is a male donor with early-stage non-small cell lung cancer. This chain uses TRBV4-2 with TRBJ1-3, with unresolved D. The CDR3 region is CASSQDRANTIYF. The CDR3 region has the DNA TGTGCCAGCAGCCAAGATAGGGCAAACACCATATATTTT.